A single sample is the source of the 24 T cell receptor beta chains below, sequenced in a study of blood T cell repertoires in COVID-19. Measured with immunoSEQ multiplex PCR; TCRdb has only the in-frame clones, and not every one. The table records fewer than 45,000 clones, approximately 80% of them present only once. The sequencing sample was made of peripheral blood. These receptors were collected from a human donor in a cohort sampled during active COVID-19.

The chain combines TRBV3-1 (or the pseudogene TRBV3-2) with TRBJ2-3, with a weak D call TRBD1 (7 bases). Looked up from germline, CDR1 is LGHDT and CDR2 is YNNKEL (reference sequence). The CDR3 is 21 amino acids. V was trimmed by 1 base and J by 2 bases, leaving 28 bases between them. CDR3 coding DNA: TGTGCCAGCAGCCAAGCTGCCCAGTGGGGTCAGGGACAGCGGGCCACAGATACGCAGTATTTT. It encodes CASSQAAQWGQGQRATDTQYF.

In this sample, this clone turned up once. The V gene is TRBV10-3, the J gene TRBJ2-7; perhaps TRBD2 as D (6 bases). The CDR3 contains 13 residues. In germline, CDR1 is ENHRY, CDR2 SYGVKD. V was trimmed by 6 bases and J by 7 bases, leaving 16 bases between them. CDR3 protein: CAISAAQEGEQYF. In DNA, the CDR3 is TGTGCCATCAGCGCCGCTCAGGAGGGGGAGCAGTACTTC.

The chain uses TRBV24-1 and TRBJ2-3; 10 nucleotides line up with TRBD2. The length of the CDR3 is 19 residues. V trimming: 4 bases; J trimming: 4 bases; junction bases outside the gene matches: 16. The germline CDR1 and CDR2 sequences are KGHDR and SFDVKD. The CDR3 protein is CATSDGGLAGEVYPDTQYF. The CDR3 DNA follows: TGTGCCACCAGTGACGGCGGCCTAGCGGGGGAAGTTTATCCAGATACGCAGTATTTT.

The chain is built from TRBV6-2 or TRBV6-3 and TRBJ1-4; no reliable D call. The V gene lost 6 bases and the J gene lost 7 bases, with 15 bases spanning the gap. Germline values: CDR1 MNHEY, CDR2 SVGEGT. The length of the CDR3 is 14 residues. The CDR3 DNA is TGTGCCAGCAGCCGCGGGGTGCTTGGTGAAAAACTGTTTTTT. It translates to CASSRGVLGEKLFF.

This chain joins TRBV2 and TRBJ2-7; TRBD1 matches 9 bases. Germline V lookup: CDR1 SNHLY, CDR2 FYNNEI. The length of the CDR3 is 13 residues. V lost 4 bases and J lost 5; bases outside the gene matches: 3. CDR3 nucleotides: TGTGCCAGCAGTGGTGGACAGGGGCACGAGCAGTACTTC. Translation gives CASSGGQGHEQYF.

This clone was detected only a few times. J is TRBJ1-3 and V is TRBV6-5; possible D gene TRBD1, 5 bases. The CDR3 runs to 11 residues. The germline CDR1 and CDR2 sequences are MNHEY and SVGAGI. V was clipped by 6 bases and J by 7 bases, with 7 bases between them. This CDR3 is CASRTENTIYF. The CDR3 DNA follows: TGTGCCAGCAGGACAGAGAACACCATATATTTT.

The count of this clone is one. The chain has TRBV4-1 and TRBJ1-6, with a weak D call TRBD1 (5 bases). In germline, CDR1 is MGHRA, CDR2 YSYEKL. V gave up 0 bases and J gave up 9 bases, with 18 bases separating them. This CDR3 is 17 amino acids long. This CDR3 is CASSQEVTRGGGSPLHF. For the CDR3, the DNA is TGCGCCAGCAGCCAAGAGGTCACGCGCGGGGGAGGTTCACCCCTCCACTTT.

The table lists this clone with a few counts. The genes are TRBV27 and TRBJ2-7, with a weak D call TRBD1 (5 bases). Germline assignment: CDR1 MNHEY and CDR2 SMNVEV (reference sequence). The CDR3 has 16 amino acids. V dropped 6 bases and J dropped 1 base, with 19 bases sitting between them. The CDR3 protein is CASRSLGGAESYEQYF. Written as DNA, the CDR3 is TGTGCCAGCAGAAGCCTCGGTGGGGCGGAGTCCTACGAGCAGTACTTC.

The chain joins TRBV10-3 to TRBJ1-1; 8 nucleotides match TRBD1. CDR3 length equals 13 residues. The trim removed 11 bases at V and 1 base at J, leaving 6 bases unmatched. CDR1 is ENHRY, CDR2 SYGVKD, per germline. The CDR3 region has the DNA TGTGCCGCCTCCAGGGGGCAGAACACTGAAGCTTTCTTT. Its protein product is CAASRGQNTEAFF.

V is TRBV29-1 and J is TRBJ2-3; 13 positions agree with TRBD2. The CDR3 extends over 16 amino acids. Germline lookup yields CDR1 SQVTM and CDR2 ANQGSEA. The J segment lost 5 bases and the V segment lost 3 bases, leaving 8 bases of the junction unmatched. The DNA of the CDR3 is TGCAGCGTTGAGGATGGACTAGCGGGAGTGATAGATACGCAGTATTTT. It specifies CSVEDGLAGVIDTQYF.

The chain combines TRBV5-4 with TRBJ2-7; 8 positions agree with TRBD2. The germline V gene encodes CDR1 SGHNT and CDR2 YYREEE (reference sequence). The CDR3 has 12 amino acids. Trimming at V came to 1 base and at J to 6 bases, leaving 0 bases not matched to a gene. The CDR3 loop is CASSLTSGEQYF. The DNA for the CDR3 is TGTGCCAGCAGCTTGACTAGCGGCGAGCAGTACTTC.

V is TRBV2 and J is TRBJ1-5; 10 positions match TRBD1. The germline V gene has CDR1 SNHLY and CDR2 FYNNEI. This CDR3 has 15 amino acids. The V gene end was trimmed by 5 bases and the J gene end by 3 bases; junction bases not matched to a gene: 4. The CDR3 protein is CASSPGQGPNQPQHF. The CDR3 bases are TGTGCCAGCAGTCCGGGACAGGGGCCCAATCAGCCCCAGCATTTT.

The chain couples TRBV9 to TRBJ2-7, with 10 bases identical to TRBD2. With 0 bases clipped from V and 7 bases from J, the junction kept 16 bases outside the gene matches. Germline V gene data show CDR1 as SGDLS and CDR2 as YYNGEE. The CDR3 loop spans 18 amino acids. In DNA form, the CDR3 reads TGTGCCAGCAGCGTAGAGGCTAGCGGGAGAGACCGCGTACTTGAGCAGTACTTC. Encoded protein: CASSVEASGRDRVLEQYF.

The chain combines TRBV7-2 with TRBJ2-1, with 7 bases identical to TRBD2. Trimming took 1 base from V and 4 from J; bases not matched to a gene: 7. The CDR3 is made up of 16 amino acids. CDR1 and CDR2 from the germline V gene are SGHTA and FQGNSA. Here the CDR3 DNA reads TGTGCCAGCAGCTTAGAAGGACTAGTACTATACAATGAGCAGTTCTTC. Translation: CASSLEGLVLYNEQFF. Drawing the rest from reference TRBV7-2 and TRBJ2-1, the complete variable domain is GAGVSQSPSNKVTEKGKDVELRCDPISGHTALYWYRQSLGQGLEFLIYFQGNSAPDKSGLPSDRFSAERTGGSVSTLTIQRTQQEDSAVYLCASSLEGLVLYNEQFFGPGTRLTVL.

The V and J genes are TRBV9 and TRBJ1-5; no clear D gene. Germline-derived CDR1 and CDR2 are SGDLS and YYNGEE. V gave up 3 bases and J gave up 3 bases, with 22 bases separating them. This CDR3 comprises 18 residues. The CDR3 protein is CASSAVSRFDKANQPQHF. The CDR3, as DNA: TGTGCCAGCAGCGCGGTAAGTCGCTTCGACAAGGCCAATCAGCCCCAGCATTTT.

This chain joins TRBV7-2 and TRBJ2-3; D not certain. Trimming removed 5 bases at V and 1 base at J, with 10 bases between. Per the germline V gene, CDR1 is SGHTA and CDR2 is FQGNSA. This CDR3 comprises 14 residues. CDR3 nucleotides: TGTGCCAGCAGCCTGTTCCAGGGCACAGATACGCAGTATTTT. This gives the protein CASSLFQGTDTQYF.

This clone was counted a single time. The V gene is TRBV6-2 or TRBV6-3, the J gene TRBJ1-2; D is unresolved. The V end lost 6 bases, the J end lost 4 bases, and 12 bases lay between the germline ends. Germline values: CDR1 MNHEY, CDR2 SVGEGT. CDR3 size: 13 residues. CDR3 residues: CASSPSGGYGYTF. DNA for the CDR3: TGTGCCAGCAGCCCGTCGGGTGGCTATGGCTACACCTTC.

The table lists this clone with a few counts. The chain combines TRBV7-2 with TRBJ2-1, with TRBD2 matching over 9 bases. With V trimmed by 5 bases and J by 5 bases, 4 bases remained unmatched. The CDR3 extends over 14 amino acids. Germline lookup yields CDR1 SGHTA and CDR2 FQGNSA. For the CDR3, the DNA is TGTGCCAGCAGCCCCAGACTAGCGGACAATGAGCAGTTCTTC. Protein: CASSPRLADNEQFF.

The chain combines TRBV2 with TRBJ2-1; 9 nucleotides align to TRBD2. This CDR3 contains 14 residues. Looked up from germline, CDR1 is SNHLY and CDR2 is FYNNEI. J lost 4 bases, V lost 4 bases, and 2 bases had no gene match. The CDR3 DNA is TGTGCCAGCAGTGCGACTAGCGGTTACAATGAGCAGTTCTTC. Amino acids: CASSATSGYNEQFF.

This sequence joins TRBV30 and TRBJ1-1, with D unclear. The CDR3 is 12 amino acids. The V gene lost 5 bases and the J gene lost 0 bases, with 7 bases spanning the gap. Germline V CDR1 and CDR2: GTSNPN, SVGIG (reference sequence). The CDR3 spells CAWGRLNTEAFF. CDR3 coding DNA: TGTGCCTGGGGACGGTTGAACACTGAAGCTTTCTTT.

The chain combines TRBV4-1 with TRBJ1-4, with 8 nucleotides matching TRBD1. The CDR3 covers 16 residues. Germline V CDR1 and CDR2: MGHRA, YSYEKL. The junction had 7 bases not matched to a gene; V was cut back by 1 base and J by 6 bases. The CDR3 DNA reads as TGCGCCAGCAGCCAAGGAGAGACAGGGGATTATGAAAAACTGTTTTTT. Protein: CASSQGETGDYEKLFF.

V is TRBV6-6 and J is TRBJ2-7; 7 bases map to TRBD1. In germline, CDR1 is MNHNY, CDR2 SVGAGI (reference sequence). The CDR3 covers 13 residues. V lost 6 bases and J lost 1; bases outside the gene matches: 3. CDR3 protein: CASSKGQSYEQYF. The CDR3, as DNA: TGTGCCAGCAGCAAGGGACAGTCCTACGAGCAGTACTTC.

CDR3 DNA: TGTGCCAGTAATACTCAGGGGGAGGCTAACTATGGCTACACCTTC. Translating gives CASNTQGEANYGYTF. The chain joins TRBV19 to TRBJ1-2; TRBD1 aligns across 7 bases. Germline V gives CDR1 LNHDA, CDR2 SQIVND (reference sequence). The CDR3 has 15 residues. The ends lost 7 bases at V and 0 bases at J; junction bases unmatched: 8.

The chain carries TRBV7-9 and TRBJ1-1; 8 nucleotides align to TRBD1. Germline CDR1 and CDR2: SEHNR and FQNEAQ (reference sequence). V gave up 11 bases and J gave up 6 bases; unmatched junction bases: 20. The CDR3 length is 16 residues. The CDR3 is CAASGGRREGRAEAFF. CDR3 nucleotides: TGTGCCGCTTCAGGGGGCAGACGTGAAGGTCGGGCTGAAGCTTTCTTT.